This T cell receptor beta chain was recovered during a study of T cells in women clearing cervical HPV infection. As for the study in general: Case blood was drawn a median about 23 weeks after lesion detection.

The method was immunoSEQ multiplex PCR; TCRdb's version includes in-frame clones alone and lacks a portion of them. Seen in this sample are approximately 49,000 clones; the ten most common clones hold around 1.6%. The CDR3 is made up of 13 amino acids. CDR1 and CDR2 from the germline V gene are SQVTM and ANQGSEA. V dropped 4 bases and J dropped 3; count of bases not matched to a gene: 3. With respect to this clone: The read terminates 3 residues before the CDR3 end, so the remaining end is supplied by the germline J gene.

Sequenced: blood buffy coat. The J gene is TRBJ2-1, the V gene TRBV29-1; TRBD1 aligns across 7 bases. This clonotype was sampled from a woman between 18 and 75 years old with a cervical HPV16 infection that either progressed to CIN3+ or cleared (not recorded which). The CDR3: CSVGDRYYNEQFF. The DNA read from the CDR3 is TGCAGCGTTGGGGACAGATACTACAATGAG.